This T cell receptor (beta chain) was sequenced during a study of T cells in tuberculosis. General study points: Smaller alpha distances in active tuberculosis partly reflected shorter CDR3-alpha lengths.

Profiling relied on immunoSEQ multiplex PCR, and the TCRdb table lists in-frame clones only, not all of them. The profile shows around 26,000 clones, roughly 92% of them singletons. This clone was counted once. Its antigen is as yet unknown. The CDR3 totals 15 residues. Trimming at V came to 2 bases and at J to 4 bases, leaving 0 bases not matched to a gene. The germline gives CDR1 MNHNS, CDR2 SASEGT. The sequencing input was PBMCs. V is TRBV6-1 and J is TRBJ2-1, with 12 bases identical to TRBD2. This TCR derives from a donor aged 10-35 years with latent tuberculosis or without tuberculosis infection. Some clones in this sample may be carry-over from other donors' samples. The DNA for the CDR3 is TGTGCCAGCAGTGAACTAGCGGGAGGGTACAATGAGCAGTTCTTC. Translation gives CASSELAGGYNEQFF.